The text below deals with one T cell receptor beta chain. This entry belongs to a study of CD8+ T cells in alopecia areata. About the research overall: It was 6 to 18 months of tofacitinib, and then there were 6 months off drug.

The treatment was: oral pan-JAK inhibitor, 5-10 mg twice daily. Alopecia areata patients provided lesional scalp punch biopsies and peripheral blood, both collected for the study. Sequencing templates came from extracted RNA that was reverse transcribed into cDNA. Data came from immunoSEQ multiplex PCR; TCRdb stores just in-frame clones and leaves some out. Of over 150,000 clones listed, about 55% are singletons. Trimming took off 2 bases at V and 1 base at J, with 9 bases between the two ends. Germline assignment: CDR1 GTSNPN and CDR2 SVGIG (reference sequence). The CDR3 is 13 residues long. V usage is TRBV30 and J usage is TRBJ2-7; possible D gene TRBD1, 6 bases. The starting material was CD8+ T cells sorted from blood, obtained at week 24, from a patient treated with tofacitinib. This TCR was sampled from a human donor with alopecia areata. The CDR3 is CAWSPGQSYEQYF. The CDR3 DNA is TGTGCCTGGAGTCCTGGACAGTCCTACGAGCAGTACTTC.